These 26 T cell receptor beta chains were sequenced from one sample in a study of regulatory T cells in long-lasting Graves disease. Indicated time point: newly diagnosed GD, antithyroid drugs for less than 3 months. PBMC RNA served as the TCR library source. Assembly of TCR beta libraries relied on iRepertoire HTBI primers together with Arm-PCR of CDR3 regions. TCRdb redid the calling of the multiplex PCR reads with MiXCR, one entry per CDR3 protein. Of over 500,000 distinct CDR3 sequences listed, about 15% are singletons. This sample was shared with a second study, whose subject was T cells in Graves' hyperthyroidism and ophthalmopathy.

The specimen comprised peripheral blood mononuclear cells (PBMCs), sampled at new diagnosis, from a patient treated with antithyroid drugs. The receptors here all came from a woman under 40 with Graves disease.

The chain has TRBV20-1 and TRBJ2-3, with D tentatively TRBD1 (5 bases). V was clipped by 7 bases and J by 5 bases, with 19 bases between them. Per germline, CDR1 DFQATT and CDR2 SNEGSKA (reference sequence). The CDR3 has 14 residues. The CDR3 region is CSVMRTPSKDTQYF. CDR3 sequence (DNA): TGCAGTGTCATGCGGACACCTAGTAAAGATACGCAGTATTTT.

Concerning this clonotype itself: A much larger clone differs by one base, so this may be a read error. The CDR3 ends on some other residue instead of the conserved phenylalanine or tryptophan, so this is likely a read error. The J gene is TRBJ1-1, the V gene TRBV6-6; D gene unclear. The V and J ends lost 0 bases and 3 bases respectively, with 8 bases between them. Germline-derived CDR1 and CDR2 are MNHNY and SVGAGI (reference sequence). This CDR3 is 14 amino acids long. CDR3 nucleotides: TGTGCCAGCAGTTACTCGACGGGATACACTGAAGCTTTCCTT. This translates into CASSYSTGYTEAFL.

V usage is TRBV5-1 and J usage is TRBJ1-4; D gene unclear. This CDR3 region has 13 residues. Germline CDR1 is SGHRS and CDR2 is YFSETQ. V lost 4 bases and J 7 bases, leaving 11 bases between the germline ends. The CDR3 nucleotides are TGCGCCAGCAGCCGGGAACTTAGTGAAAAACTGTTTTTT. Its protein is CASSRELSEKLFF.

This chain connects TRBV20-1 to TRBJ2-7; tentatively, D is TRBD1 (6 bases). This CDR3 is built from 14 residues. CDR1 is DFQATT, CDR2 SNEGSKA, per germline (reference sequence). V was trimmed by 1 base and J by 5 bases, leaving 15 bases between them. CDR3 coding DNA: TGCAGTGCTAGAGGAACAAGGGGGTCCCACGAGCAGTACTTC. Encoded protein: CSARGTRGSHEQYF.

This clonotype was detected only a few times. The chain carries TRBV28 and TRBJ2-3; 9 positions agree with TRBD2. Unmatched junction bases numbered 13, after V lost 5 bases and J lost 7 bases. The CDR3 has 16 residues. CDR1 is MDHEN and CDR2 is SYDVKM in the germline V gene. The CDR3 nucleotides are TGTGCCAGCAGTCCGTCGGGAGCGGGGGGCTCCCATACGCAGTATTTT. Its protein product is CASSPSGAGGSHTQYF.

CDR3 amino acids: CASAPGASYPTDTQYF. CDR3 DNA sequence: TGTGCTAGTGCCCCGGGTGCCTCCTACCCCACAGATACGCAGTATTTT. The chain is built from TRBV12-5 and TRBJ2-3; D ambiguous. Germline V gives CDR1 LGHNT, CDR2 FRNRAP. The ends were cut back, 7 bases at V and 2 bases at J, with 19 bases in the middle. The CDR3 totals 16 residues.

This clonotype came up many times. The chain joins TRBV12-3 or TRBV12-4 to TRBJ2-1; D uncertain. The CDR3 totals 16 residues. Trimming took off 6 bases at V and 0 bases at J, with 15 bases between the two ends. The CDR3 DNA reads as TGTGCCAGCAGCAACCGCCGACCCAGCTCCTACAATGAGCAGTTCTTC. Protein product: CASSNRRPSSYNEQFF.

The chain links TRBV6-2 or TRBV6-3 to TRBJ2-7, with D possibly being TRBD1 (5 bases). Germline loops: CDR1 MNHEY, CDR2 SVGEGT. Trimming took 0 bases from V and 7 from J, leaving 16 bases between them. The CDR3 is made up of 15 amino acids. CDR3 in amino acids: CASSYSTVGSREQYF. In DNA, the CDR3 is TGTGCCAGCAGTTACTCGACAGTTGGGTCCCGGGAGCAGTACTTC.

This clonotype was observed a handful of times. The rearrangement joins TRBV20-1 to TRBJ2-5, with D maybe TRBD2 (6 bases). V lost 3 bases, J lost 9 bases, and 14 bases lay in between. Germline-derived CDR1 and CDR2 are DFQATT and SNEGSKA (reference sequence). The length of the CDR3 is 12 residues. The CDR3 bases are TGCAGTGCTAGCGGGGGTTTTTCGCCCCAGTACTTC. Residues: CSASGGFSPQYF.

At least ten counts were recorded for this clonotype. This chain links TRBV28 with TRBJ2-1, with 7 bases identical to TRBD2. V was pared by 2 bases and J by 6 bases, with 10 bases of the junction left unmatched. The CDR3 loop spans 16 amino acids. Germline V gene lookup returns CDR1 MDHEN and CDR2 SYDVKM. CDR3 amino acids: CASSLRFTGGSNEQFF. The CDR3, as DNA: TGTGCCAGCAGTTTAAGGTTCACGGGAGGTAGCAATGAGCAGTTCTTC.

As regards this clonotype: The junction does not match germline at one end; this may be a read error. This chain joins TRBV5-1 and TRBJ1-4; D call uncertain. Germline lookup yields CDR1 SGHRS and CDR2 YFSETQ. The CDR3 has 14 amino acids. The CDR3 here is CAGSPPSPNEKLFF. CDR3 DNA: TGCGCCGGCAGCCCCCCTTCCCCTAATGAAAAACTGTTTTTT.

This clonotype was observed at least ten times. This rearrangement joins TRBV28 to TRBJ2-7; tentative D call: TRBD2 (5 bases). This CDR3 has 15 residues. Germline assignment: CDR1 MDHEN and CDR2 SYDVKM. V was cut by 7 bases and J by 3 bases, with 19 bases left in between. CDR3 bases: TGTGCCAGCAACGACGGCTCGGAGGCTGACTACGAGCAGTACTTC. It yields the protein CASNDGSEADYEQYF.

This clonotype came up many times. The rearrangement links TRBV28 to TRBJ2-7; 9 nucleotides align to TRBD2. CDR1 and CDR2 from the germline V gene are MDHEN and SYDVKM. This CDR3 region has 16 residues. The junction had 12 bases not matched to a gene; V was cut back by 5 bases and J by 4 bases. The CDR3 nucleotides read TGTGCCAGCAGTCCCATATCTAGCGGGGTACGATACGAGCAGTACTTC. It translates to CASSPISSGVRYEQYF.

The rearrangement joins TRBV18 to TRBJ2-7; possible D gene TRBD1, 6 bases. The CDR3 runs to 14 residues. In germline, CDR1 is KGHSH, CDR2 LQKENI. V was pared by 1 base and J by 5 bases, with 12 bases between. The CDR3 DNA is TGTGCCAGCTCACCACAACAGGGTAGTGACGAGCAGTACTTC. Encoded protein: CASSPQQGSDEQYF. The full variable domain, rest sourced from reference TRBV18 and TRBJ2-7, is NAGVMQNPRHLVRRRGQEARLRCSPMKGHSHVYWYRQLPEEGLKFMVYLQKENIIDESGMPKERFSAEFPKEGPSILRIQQVVRGDSAAYFCASSPQQGSDEQYFGPGTRLTVT.

At least ten counts were recorded for this clonotype. The chain joins TRBV3-1 to TRBJ2-7; perhaps D is TRBD1 or TRBD2 (5 bases each). This CDR3 comprises 14 residues. Germline V gene data show CDR1 as LGHDT and CDR2 as YNNKEL (reference sequence). V dropped 0 bases and J dropped 1 base, with 7 bases sitting between them. Written as DNA, the CDR3 is TGTGCCAGCAGCCAAGAGAGGGGTTCCTACGAGCAGTACTTC. Its translation is CASSQERGSYEQYF.

CDR3 residues: CASSGEGTVGPLAKNIQYF. Written as DNA, the CDR3 is TGTGCCAGCAGTGGGGAGGGGACAGTGGGGCCTTTAGCCAAAAACATTCAGTACTTC. The chain links TRBV25-1 to TRBJ2-4; D is tentatively TRBD1 or TRBD2 (7 bases each). CDR1 is MGHDK, CDR2 SYGVNS, per germline. The CDR3 has 19 residues. V dropped 4 bases and J dropped 0 bases, with 22 bases sitting between them.

Ten or more counts support this clonotype. The chain employs TRBV28 and TRBJ1-1; possibly TRBD1 for D (6 bases). This CDR3 contains 14 residues. Per the germline V gene, CDR1 is MDHEN and CDR2 is SYDVKM. Trimming took 6 bases from V and 5 from J, leaving 16 bases between them. The DNA for the CDR3 is TGTGCCAGCAGGCGCGGGGGCGCAGGGACTGAAGCTTTCTTT. Translating it yields CASRRGGAGTEAFF.

This clonotype has more than one count but fewer than ten. The chain joins TRBV28 to TRBJ2-1; TRBD1 or TRBD2 may be the D gene (5 bases each). This CDR3 is 17 amino acids long. The V end lost 5 bases, the J end lost 1 base, and 18 bases lay between the germline ends. CDR1 is MDHEN, CDR2 SYDVKM, per germline. This chain's CDR3 is CASSPSGSRRSYNEQFF. CDR3 DNA: TGTGCCAGCAGTCCGTCAGGGAGCAGGCGGTCCTACAATGAGCAGTTCTTC.

This clonotype was detected a few times. The chain employs TRBV5-1 and TRBJ1-6, with D maybe TRBD1 (5 bases). The CDR3 is made up of 15 amino acids. Germline assignment: CDR1 SGHRS and CDR2 YFSETQ. The V and J ends lost 1 base and 10 bases respectively, with 15 bases between them. CDR3 sequence: CASSLQSEGYSPLHF. The CDR3 DNA reads as TGCGCCAGCAGCTTGCAGTCGGAGGGGTACTCACCCCTCCACTTT.

This clonotype was detected only a few times. This chain uses TRBV10-2 with TRBJ1-5; no clear D gene. CDR1 is WSHSY and CDR2 is SAAADI in the germline V gene. This CDR3 spans 12 amino acids. V gave up 8 bases and J gave up 4 bases, with 9 bases separating them. CDR3 sequence (DNA): TGCGCCAGCCAACTGCCAAATCAGCCCCAGCATTTT. Its protein product is CASQLPNQPQHF.

Ten or more counts support this clonotype. The CDR3 reads CASSDPSGSNSQETQYF. CDR3 nucleotide sequence: TGTGCCAGCAGTGACCCTAGCGGGAGCAACAGCCAAGAGACCCAGTACTTC. The V call is TRBV25-1, the J call TRBJ2-5, with 10 bases that match TRBD2. Germline-derived CDR1 and CDR2 are MGHDK and SYGVNS. This CDR3 contains 17 residues. The ends lost 3 bases at V and 1 base at J; junction bases unmatched: 8.

This clonotype has at least ten counts. The V and J genes are TRBV16 and TRBJ1-2; D is perhaps TRBD1 (5 bases). Germline V gene sequence: CDR1 KGHSY, CDR2 FQNENV. CDR3 length equals 14 residues. Trimming left V 5 bases short and J 7 bases short, with 17 bases between. This CDR3 reads CASSFRESASGYTF. CDR3 coding DNA: TGTGCCAGCAGCTTCAGGGAATCCGCCTCTGGCTACACCTTC. The whole variable domain, remainder taken from reference TRBV16 and TRBJ1-2, is GEEVAQTPKHLVRGEGQKAKLYCAPIKGHSYVFWYQQVLKNEFKFLISFQNENVFDETGMPKERFSAKCLPNSPCSLEIQATKLEDSAVYFCASSFRESASGYTFGSGTRLTVV.

This clonotype was counted ten times or more. The CDR3 is CASSPTPRGPEAFF. The CDR3 DNA reads TGTGCCAGCAGCCCCACTCCCAGGGGACCTGAAGCTTTCTTT. The chain uses TRBV7-2 and TRBJ1-1; D perhaps matches TRBD1 (6 bases). V was pared by 5 bases and J by 6 bases, with 16 bases between. The length of the CDR3 is 14 residues. Germline V gene lookup returns CDR1 SGHTA and CDR2 FQGNSA.

On this clonotype itself: A much more abundant neighbour one base away suggests this may be a read error. The gene calls are TRBV27 and TRBJ2-5; 11 nucleotides agree with TRBD2. V lost 4 bases to trimming and J lost 9 bases; unmatched junction nucleotides: 10. The CDR3 extends over 15 amino acids. Germline V gene sequence: CDR1 MNHEY, CDR2 SMNVEV (reference sequence). CDR3 nucleotide sequence: TGTGCCAGCAGTTCATCTGCTAGCGGGGGGATGGCCCAGTACTTC. Protein product: CASSSSASGGMAQYF.

J is TRBJ2-1 and V is TRBV6-1; tentatively, D is TRBD1 (6 bases). Germline V gene sequence: CDR1 MNHNS, CDR2 SASEGT. Trimming pared 5 bases from V and 2 bases from J, leaving 13 bases between. This CDR3 region has 15 residues. CDR3: CASSQGSPAYNEQFF. CDR3 nucleotides: TGTGCCAGCAGTCAGGGGTCTCCGGCCTACAATGAGCAGTTCTTC.

Comment on this clonotype: This may be a read error: a much more frequent sequence differs by one nucleotide. This rearrangement joins TRBV29-1 to TRBJ2-7; 7 bases match TRBD1. The V and J ends lost 5 bases and 2 bases, in that order; junction bases with no gene match: 6. Germline CDR1 reads SQVTM; CDR2 reads ANQGSEA. The CDR3 is made up of 13 amino acids. The CDR3 region is CSVKVRGTYEQYF. The CDR3 region has the DNA TGCAGCGTTAAGGTCAGGGGGACCTACGAGCAGTACTTC.